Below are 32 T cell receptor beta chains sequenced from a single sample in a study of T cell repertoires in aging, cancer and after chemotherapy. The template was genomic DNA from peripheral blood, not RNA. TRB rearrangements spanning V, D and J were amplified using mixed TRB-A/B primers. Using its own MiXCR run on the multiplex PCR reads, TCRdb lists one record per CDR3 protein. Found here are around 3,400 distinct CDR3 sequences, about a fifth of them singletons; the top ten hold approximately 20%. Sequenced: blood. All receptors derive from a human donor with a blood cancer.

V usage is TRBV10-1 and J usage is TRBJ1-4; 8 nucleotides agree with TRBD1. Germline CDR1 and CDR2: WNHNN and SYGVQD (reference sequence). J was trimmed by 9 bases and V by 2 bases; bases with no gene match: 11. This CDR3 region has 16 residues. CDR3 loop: CASSELTGEGYKKLFF. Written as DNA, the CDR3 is TGCGCCAGCAGTGAGCTGACAGGGGAAGGCTATAAAAAACTGTTTTTT.

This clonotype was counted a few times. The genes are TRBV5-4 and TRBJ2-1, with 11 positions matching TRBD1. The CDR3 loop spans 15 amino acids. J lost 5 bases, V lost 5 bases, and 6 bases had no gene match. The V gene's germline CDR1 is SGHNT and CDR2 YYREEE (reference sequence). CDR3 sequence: CASRRRDRGDNEQFF. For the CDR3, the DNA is TGTGCCAGCAGGCGCCGGGACAGGGGGGACAATGAGCAGTTCTTC.

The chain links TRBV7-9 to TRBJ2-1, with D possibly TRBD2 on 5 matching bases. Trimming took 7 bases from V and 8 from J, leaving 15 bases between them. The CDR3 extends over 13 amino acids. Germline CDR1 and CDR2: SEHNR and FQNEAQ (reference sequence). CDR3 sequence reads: CASMVLGAYEQFF. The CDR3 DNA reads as TGTGCCAGCATGGTTCTGGGAGCCTATGAGCAGTTCTTC.

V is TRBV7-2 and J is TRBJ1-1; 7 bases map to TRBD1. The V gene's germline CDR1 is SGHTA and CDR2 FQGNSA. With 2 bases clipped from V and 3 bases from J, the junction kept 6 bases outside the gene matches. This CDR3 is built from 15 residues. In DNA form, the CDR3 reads TGTGCCAGCAGCTTATCGACAGGGTTCGACACTGAAGCTTTCTTT. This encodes CASSLSTGFDTEAFF. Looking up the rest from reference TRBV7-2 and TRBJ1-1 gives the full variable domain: GAGVSQSPSNKVTEKGKDVELRCDPISGHTALYWYRQSLGQGLEFLIYFQGNSAPDKSGLPSDRFSAERTGGSVSTLTIQRTQQEDSAVYLCASSLSTGFDTEAFFGQGTRLTVV.

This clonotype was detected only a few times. The CDR3 nucleotides read TGCGCCAGCAGCCAGAAACCACGGGGGGGCAGCACAGATACGCAGTATTTT. It is translated as CASSQKPRGGSTDTQYF. J is TRBJ2-3 and V is TRBV5-1; 8 bases fit TRBD2. Trimming removed 4 bases from V and 0 bases from J; junction bases left unmatched: 10. This CDR3 has 17 residues. The germline V gene has CDR1 SGHRS and CDR2 YFSETQ.

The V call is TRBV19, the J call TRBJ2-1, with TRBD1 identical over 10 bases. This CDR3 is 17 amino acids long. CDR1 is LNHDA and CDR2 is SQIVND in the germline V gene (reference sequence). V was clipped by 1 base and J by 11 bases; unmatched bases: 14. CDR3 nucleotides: TGTGCCAGTAGTATAGTAAGGGGACAGGGGAGAATCGATAAGCAGTTCTTC. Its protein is CASSIVRGQGRIDKQFF.

CDR3 bases: TGCGCCAGCAGCCCGGGACTAGCGGGAAAAGAGACCCAGTACTTC. It is translated as CASSPGLAGKETQYF. The chain is built from TRBV5-1 and TRBJ2-5; 13 nucleotides line up with TRBD2. CDR1 is SGHRS, CDR2 YFSETQ, per germline. This CDR3 is built from 15 residues. V gave up 4 bases and J gave up 3 bases; unmatched junction bases: 3.

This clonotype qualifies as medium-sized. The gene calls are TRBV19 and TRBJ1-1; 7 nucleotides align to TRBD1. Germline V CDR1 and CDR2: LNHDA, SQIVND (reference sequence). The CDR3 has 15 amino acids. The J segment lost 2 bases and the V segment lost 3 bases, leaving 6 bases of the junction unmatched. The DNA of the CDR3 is TGTGCCAGTAGTATCCGGGACAGAGTTAACACTGAAGCTTTCTTT. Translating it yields CASSIRDRVNTEAFF.

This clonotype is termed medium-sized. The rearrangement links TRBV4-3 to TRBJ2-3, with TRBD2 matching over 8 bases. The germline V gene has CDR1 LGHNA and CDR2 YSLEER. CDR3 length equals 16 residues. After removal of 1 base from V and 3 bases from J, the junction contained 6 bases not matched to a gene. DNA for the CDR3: TGCGCCAGCAGCCAAGCCGTGCGCGGGAGGACAGATACGCAGTATTTT. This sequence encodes CASSQAVRGRTDTQYF.

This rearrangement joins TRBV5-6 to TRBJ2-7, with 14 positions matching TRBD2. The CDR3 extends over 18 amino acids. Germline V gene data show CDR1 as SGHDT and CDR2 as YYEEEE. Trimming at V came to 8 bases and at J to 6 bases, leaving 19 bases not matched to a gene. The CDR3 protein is CARSPYLGTSGSSREQYF. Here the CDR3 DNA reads TGTGCCAGAAGCCCCTACCTTGGGACTAGCGGGAGTAGTCGCGAGCAGTACTTC.

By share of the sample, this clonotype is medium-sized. The DNA of the CDR3 is TGTGCCAGCAGCCATGACCTTCACTATGGCTACACCTTC. Residues: CASSHDLHYGYTF. This chain links TRBV5-5 with TRBJ1-2; D not certain. V was pared by 4 bases and J by 3 bases, with 10 bases between. The V gene's germline CDR1 is SGHKS and CDR2 YYEKEE (reference sequence). The CDR3 covers 13 residues. Variable domain in full (rest from reference TRBV5-5 and TRBJ1-2): DAGVTQSPTHLIKTRGQQVTLRCSPISGHKSVSWYQQVLGQGPQFIFQYYEKEERGRGNFPDRFSARQFPNYSSELNVNALLLGDSALYLCASSHDLHYGYTFGSGTRLTVV.

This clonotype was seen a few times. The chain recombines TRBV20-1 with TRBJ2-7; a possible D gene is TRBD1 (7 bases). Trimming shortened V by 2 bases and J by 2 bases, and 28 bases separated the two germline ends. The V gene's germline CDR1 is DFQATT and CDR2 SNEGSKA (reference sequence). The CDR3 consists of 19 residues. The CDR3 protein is CSARSPDREVASHPYEQYF. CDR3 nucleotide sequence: TGCAGTGCTAGATCCCCTGACAGGGAGGTGGCTAGCCACCCCTACGAGCAGTACTTC.

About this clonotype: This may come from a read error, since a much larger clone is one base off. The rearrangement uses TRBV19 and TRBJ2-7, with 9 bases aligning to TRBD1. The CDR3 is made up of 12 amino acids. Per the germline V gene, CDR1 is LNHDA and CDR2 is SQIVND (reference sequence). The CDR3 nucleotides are TGTGCCAGAGCCGGGACAGGGCCTGAAGCTTACTTT. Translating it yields CARAGTGPEAYF.

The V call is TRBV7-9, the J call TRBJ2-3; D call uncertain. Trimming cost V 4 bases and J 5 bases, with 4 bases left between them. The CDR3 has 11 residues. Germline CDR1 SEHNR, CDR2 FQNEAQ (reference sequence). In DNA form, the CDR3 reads TGTGCCAGCAGCTCACTAGATACGCAGTATTTT. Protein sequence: CASSSLDTQYF.

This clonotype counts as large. The CDR3 coding sequence is TGCAGCGTCCGCCCCGGAAGGGAGCAGTACTTC. Protein sequence: CSVRPGREQYF. The J gene is TRBJ2-7, the V gene TRBV29-1; D is ambiguous. CDR3 length: 11 amino acids. Germline CDR1 and CDR2: SQVTM and ANQGSEA. The ends were cut back, 6 bases at V and 7 bases at J, with 13 bases in the middle.

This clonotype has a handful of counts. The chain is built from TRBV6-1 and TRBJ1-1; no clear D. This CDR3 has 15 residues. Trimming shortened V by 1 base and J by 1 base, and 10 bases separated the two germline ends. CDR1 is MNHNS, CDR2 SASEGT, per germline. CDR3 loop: CASSEGSAGNTEAFF. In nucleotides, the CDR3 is TGTGCCAGCAGTGAAGGGTCCGCGGGGAACACTGAAGCTTTCTTT.

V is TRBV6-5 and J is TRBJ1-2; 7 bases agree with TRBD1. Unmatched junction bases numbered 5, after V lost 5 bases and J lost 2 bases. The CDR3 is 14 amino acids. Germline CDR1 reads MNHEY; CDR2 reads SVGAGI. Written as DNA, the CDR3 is TGTGCCAGCAGTCCATGGGACAGAAACTATGGCTACACCTTC. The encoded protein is CASSPWDRNYGYTF.

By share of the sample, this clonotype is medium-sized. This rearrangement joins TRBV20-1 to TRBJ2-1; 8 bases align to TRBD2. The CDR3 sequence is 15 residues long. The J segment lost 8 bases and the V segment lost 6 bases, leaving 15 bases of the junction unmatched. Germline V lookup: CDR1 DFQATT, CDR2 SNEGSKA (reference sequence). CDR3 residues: CSALSPGLGGDEQFF. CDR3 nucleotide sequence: TGCAGTGCCTTGAGCCCGGGACTAGGAGGCGATGAGCAGTTCTTC.

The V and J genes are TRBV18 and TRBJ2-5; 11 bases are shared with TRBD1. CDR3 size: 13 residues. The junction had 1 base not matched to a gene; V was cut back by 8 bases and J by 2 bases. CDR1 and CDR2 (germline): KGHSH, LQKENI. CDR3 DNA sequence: TGTGCCAGCAGGGACAGGGGGCAAGAGACCCAGTACTTC. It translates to CASRDRGQETQYF.

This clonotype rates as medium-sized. The CDR3 is CASSIEDRVGKPQHF. The CDR3 DNA follows: TGTGCCAGTAGTATCGAGGACAGGGTTGGAAAGCCCCAGCATTTT. This chain joins TRBV19 and TRBJ1-5; 8 nucleotides align to TRBD1. V shed 3 bases and J 8 bases; nucleotides not matched to a gene: 9. Germline V gene data show CDR1 as LNHDA and CDR2 as SQIVND (reference sequence). The CDR3 is made up of 15 amino acids.

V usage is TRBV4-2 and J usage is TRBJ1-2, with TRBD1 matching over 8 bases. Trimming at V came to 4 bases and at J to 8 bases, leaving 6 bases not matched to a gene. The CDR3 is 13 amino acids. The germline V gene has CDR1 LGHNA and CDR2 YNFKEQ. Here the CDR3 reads CASSPDRAGGYTF. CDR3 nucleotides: TGTGCCAGCAGCCCGGACAGGGCGGGCGGCTACACCTTC.

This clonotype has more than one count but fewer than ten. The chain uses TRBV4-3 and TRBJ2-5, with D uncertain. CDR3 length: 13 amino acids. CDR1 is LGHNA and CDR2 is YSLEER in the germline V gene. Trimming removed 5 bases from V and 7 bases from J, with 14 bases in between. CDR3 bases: TGCGCCAGCAGCGACCGCACGAAGGGGACCCAGTACTTC. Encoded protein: CASSDRTKGTQYF.

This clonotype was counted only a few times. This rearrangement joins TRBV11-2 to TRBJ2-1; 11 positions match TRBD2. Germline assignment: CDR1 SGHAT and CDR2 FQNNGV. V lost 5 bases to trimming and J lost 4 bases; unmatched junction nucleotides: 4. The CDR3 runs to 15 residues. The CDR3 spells CASSPGTSGYNEQFF. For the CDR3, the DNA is TGTGCCAGCAGCCCCGGGACTAGCGGTTACAATGAGCAGTTCTTC. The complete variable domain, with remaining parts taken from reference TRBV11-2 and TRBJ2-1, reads EAGVAQSPRYKIIEKRQSVAFWCNPISGHATLYWYQQILGQGPKLLIQFQNNGVVDDSQLPKDRFSAERLKGVDSTLKIQPAKLEDSAVYLCASSPGTSGYNEQFFGPGTRLTVL.

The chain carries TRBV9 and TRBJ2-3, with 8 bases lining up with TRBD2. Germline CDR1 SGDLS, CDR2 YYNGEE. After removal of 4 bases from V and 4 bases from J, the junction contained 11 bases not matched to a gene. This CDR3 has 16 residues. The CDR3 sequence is CASSPRQRGTSDTQYF. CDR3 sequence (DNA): TGTGCCAGCAGCCCACGACAGCGGGGGACGTCAGATACGCAGTATTTT.

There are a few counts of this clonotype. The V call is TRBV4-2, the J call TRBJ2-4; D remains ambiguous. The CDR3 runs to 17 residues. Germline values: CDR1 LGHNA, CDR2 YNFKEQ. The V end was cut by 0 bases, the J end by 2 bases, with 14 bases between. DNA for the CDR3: TGTGCCAGCAGCCAAGAGAAACTCCCCAGACCCAAAAACATTCAGTACTTC. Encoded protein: CASSQEKLPRPKNIQYF.

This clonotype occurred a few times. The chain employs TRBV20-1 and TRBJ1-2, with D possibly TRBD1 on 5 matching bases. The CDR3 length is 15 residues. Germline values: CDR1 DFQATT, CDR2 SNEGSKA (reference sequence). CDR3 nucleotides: TGCAGGGGAGTGGGGCAGCCCAAAGCTAACTATGGCTACACCTTC. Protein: CRGVGQPKANYGYTF.

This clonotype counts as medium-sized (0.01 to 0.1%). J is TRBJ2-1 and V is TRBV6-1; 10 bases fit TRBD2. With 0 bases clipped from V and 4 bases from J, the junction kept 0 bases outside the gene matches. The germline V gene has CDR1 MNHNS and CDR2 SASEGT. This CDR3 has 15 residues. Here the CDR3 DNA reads TGTGCCAGCAGTGAAGCTAGCGGGGGGTACAATGAGCAGTTCTTC. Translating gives CASSEASGGYNEQFF.

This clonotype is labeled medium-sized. CDR3 sequence: CASSVRTGDNSPLHF. The DNA for the CDR3 is TGTGCCAGCAGCGTAAGGACAGGAGATAATTCACCCCTCCACTTT. V is TRBV5-5 and J is TRBJ1-6; 7 bases fit TRBD1. The ends lost 4 bases at V and 5 bases at J; junction bases unmatched: 6. The CDR3 extends over 15 amino acids. Germline V gene sequence: CDR1 SGHKS, CDR2 YYEKEE (reference sequence). Filled out from reference TRBV5-5 and TRBJ1-6, the complete variable domain reads DAGVTQSPTHLIKTRGQQVTLRCSPISGHKSVSWYQQVLGQGPQFIFQYYEKEERGRGNFPDRFSARQFPNYSSELNVNALLLGDSALYLCASSVRTGDNSPLHFGNGTRLTVT.

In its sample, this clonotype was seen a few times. In DNA form, the CDR3 reads TGCGCCAGCACGCACGACAGGGGGATTGAGCAGTTCTTC. Encoded protein: CASTHDRGIEQFF. The chain has TRBV5-1 and TRBJ2-1; 9 nucleotides align to TRBD1. Germline CDR1 and CDR2: SGHRS and YFSETQ. The trim removed 6 bases at V and 9 bases at J, leaving 7 bases unmatched. There are 13 residues in the CDR3.

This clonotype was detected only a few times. The CDR3 loop is CSARRAGGGDTQYF. CDR3 nucleotides: TGCAGTGCTAGAAGAGCGGGAGGAGGGGATACGCAGTATTTT. The chain couples TRBV20-1 to TRBJ2-3, with TRBD2 matching 9 bases. The V gene end was trimmed by 2 bases and the J gene end by 6 bases; junction bases not matched to a gene: 6. This CDR3 has 14 amino acids. Germline assignment: CDR1 DFQATT and CDR2 SNEGSKA (reference sequence).

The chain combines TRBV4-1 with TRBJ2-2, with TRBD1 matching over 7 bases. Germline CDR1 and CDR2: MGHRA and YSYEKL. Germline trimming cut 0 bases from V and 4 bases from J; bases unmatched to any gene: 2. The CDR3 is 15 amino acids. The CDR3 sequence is CASSQEGGFTGELFF. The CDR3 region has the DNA TGCGCCAGCAGCCAAGAAGGGGGCTTCACCGGGGAGCTGTTTTTT.

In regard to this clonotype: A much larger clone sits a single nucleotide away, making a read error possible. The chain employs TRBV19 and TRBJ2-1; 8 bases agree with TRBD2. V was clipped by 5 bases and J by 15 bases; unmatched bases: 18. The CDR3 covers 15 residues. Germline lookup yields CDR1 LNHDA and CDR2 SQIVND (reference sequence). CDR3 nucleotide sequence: TGTGCCAGTAGTGTGGAATTGGAGTCCGCGGGAGGTCTGTTCTTC. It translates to CASSVELESAGGLFF. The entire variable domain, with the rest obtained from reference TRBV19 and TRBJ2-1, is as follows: DGGITQSPKYLFRKEGQNVTLSCEQNLNHDAMYWYRQDPGQGLRLIYYSQIVNDFQKGDIAEGYSVSREKKESFPLTVTSAQKNPTAFYLCASSVELESAGGLFFGPGTRLTVL.